Listed below are T cell receptor beta chains from one sample, sequenced in a study of cytomegalovirus exposure and HLA in healthy donors. Assay: immunoSEQ multiplex PCR; the TCRdb copy retains only in-frame clones and omits some. This sample has 68,000 or so clones, with over 80% found just once. Sequenced input: PBMCs. Receptor source: a man aged 18 to 29 in good health and CMV-seronegative. Both conserved end residues are trimmed from each CDR3. Clone size is stated in some rows and not others, as once, few, many or a class when expanded.

>.|TRBJ2-3|TRBV5-6
ASSLAGAVGTDTQY
>once|TRBJ2-3|TRBV28
ASSFGGSSQDTQY
>.|TRBJ2-5|TRBV7-9
ASSRDNGGQETQY
>.|TRBJ1-2|TRBV15
ATSREMTGFYT
>.|TRBJ2-7|TRBV2
ASSRERGVTYEQY
>.|TRBJ1-3|TRBV18
ASSPSSGQSSGNTIY
>.|TRBJ2-1|TRBV29-1
SVELAPIIEQF
>.|TRBJ2-3|TRBV7-3
ASSLDDGTTPDTQY
>.|TRBJ1-1|TRBV28
ASSLRLGQANTEAF
>.|TRBJ2-7|TRBV28
ASSPDRVREQY
>few|TRBJ1-5|TRBV7-2
ASSSTGLYQPQH